The 17 T cell receptor beta chains given below trace back to one sample, sequenced in a study of CD8+ T cells in alopecia areata. Treatment given: oral pan-JAK inhibitor, 5-10 mg twice daily. It was cDNA, reverse transcribed from extracted RNA, that served as the sequencing template. The repertoire was sequenced with immunoSEQ multiplex PCR; TCRdb's copy has only in-frame clones and lacks some. The table has over 150,000 clones, 55% to 75% seen once; the top ten hold 5.5% to 6%. This sample comprised CD4+ T cells sorted from blood, obtained at week 24, from a patient treated with tofacitinib. These receptors came from a human donor with alopecia areata.

This sequence joins TRBV7-7 and TRBJ2-3; TRBD1 aligns across 8 bases. The CDR3 length is 14 residues. The germline V gene has CDR1 SSHAT and CDR2 FNYEAQ (reference sequence). V lost 2 bases and J lost 5; bases outside the gene matches: 3. The CDR3 sequence is CASSLSGQGDTQYF. The DNA for the CDR3 is TGTGCCAGCAGCTTATCCGGACAGGGAGATACGCAGTATTTT.

This clone has a handful of counts. V gene TRBV28 combines with J gene TRBJ2-7; 8 bases agree with TRBD2. The CDR3 is 14 amino acids. Germline V CDR1 and CDR2: MDHEN, SYDVKM. With 5 bases clipped from V and 2 bases from J, the junction kept 5 bases outside the gene matches. The CDR3 loop is CASSQAGATYEQYF. CDR3 bases: TGTGCCAGCAGTCAAGCGGGAGCAACCTACGAGCAGTACTTC.

The chain links TRBV2 to TRBJ1-5; D gene unclear. The V gene lost 4 bases and the J gene lost 6 bases, with 13 bases spanning the gap. Per the germline V gene, CDR1 is SNHLY and CDR2 is FYNNEI. The CDR3 is 14 residues long. CDR3 loop: CASSVEARGQPQHF. CDR3 nucleotides: TGTGCCAGCAGTGTCGAGGCCCGGGGTCAGCCCCAGCATTTT.

This clone appeared a few times. The chain combines TRBV7-2 with TRBJ1-2; no firm D call. This CDR3 is built from 15 residues. V was clipped by 1 base and J by 6 bases, with 15 bases between them. CDR1 SGHTA and CDR2 FQGNSA come from the germline V gene. CDR3 loop: CASSLGVPLRNGYTF. The CDR3 nucleotides are TGTGCCAGCAGCTTAGGGGTACCACTCCGGAATGGCTACACCTTC.

The chain uses TRBV4-1 and TRBJ2-1; 8 bases are shared with TRBD1. Germline CDR1 is MGHRA and CDR2 is YSYEKL. The V and J ends lost 2 bases and 4 bases, in that order; junction bases with no gene match: 7. The length of the CDR3 is 16 residues. The CDR3 loop is CASSQPGTGPYNEQFF. In nucleotides, the CDR3 is TGCGCCAGCAGCCAACCTGGGACAGGACCGTACAATGAGCAGTTCTTC.

This clone was detected a few times. The chain has TRBV19 and TRBJ2-7; 9 bases map to TRBD1. Trimming at V came to 8 bases and at J to 4 bases, leaving 9 bases not matched to a gene. The CDR3 length is 14 residues. Germline loops: CDR1 LNHDA, CDR2 SQIVND (reference sequence). CDR3 sequence (DNA): TGTGCCAGTGCAGATCCGGGACAGGGTTACGAGCAGTACTTC. It is translated as CASADPGQGYEQYF.

This clone was seen more than once but under ten times. The chain combines TRBV29-1 with TRBJ1-2; D unresolved. Germline loops: CDR1 SQVTM, CDR2 ANQGSEA. This CDR3 is built from 14 residues. Trimming cost V 8 bases and J 4 bases, with 20 bases left between them. The CDR3: CSLKRLDGPYGYTF. DNA for the CDR3: TGCAGCTTAAAAAGACTGGACGGGCCCTATGGCTACACCTTC.

The chain is built from TRBV5-1 and TRBJ2-1; D is possibly TRBD1 or TRBD2 (5 bases each). V shed 7 bases and J shed 6 bases, with 20 bases lying between them. This CDR3 is 15 amino acids long. Germline CDR1 reads SGHRS; CDR2 reads YFSETQ. CDR3 DNA sequence: TGCGCCAGCGGCAGAACGGGACCCCTAGGCAATGAGCAGTTCTTC. This sequence encodes CASGRTGPLGNEQFF.

The chain uses TRBV15 and TRBJ2-7, with D tentatively TRBD1 (5 bases). V shed 0 bases and J shed 0 bases, with 9 bases lying between them. Germline CDR1 and CDR2: LNHNV and YYDKDF (reference sequence). The CDR3 is 15 amino acids. The CDR3 DNA sequence: TGTGCCACCAGCAGAGAAAGGGGCCGCTCCTACGAGCAGTACTTC. The encoded protein is CATSRERGRSYEQYF.

This chain uses TRBV11-2 with TRBJ2-3, with TRBD2 matching 15 bases. CDR1 and CDR2 (germline): SGHAT, FQNNGV. The CDR3 is 19 amino acids. V was pared by 5 bases and J by 5 bases, with 14 bases of the junction left unmatched. The CDR3 nucleotides are TGTGCCAGCAGCCCAGGACTAGCGGGAGGGCCTAGACGGGGAGATACGCAGTATTTT. Protein product: CASSPGLAGGPRRGDTQYF.

This clone has more than one count but fewer than ten. The chain has TRBV7-2 and TRBJ1-6; D is ambiguous. V was cut by 3 bases and J by 10 bases, with 10 bases left in between. CDR1 and CDR2 (germline): SGHTA, FQGNSA. The CDR3 runs to 13 residues. This CDR3 is CASSFTDGSPLHF. DNA for the CDR3: TGTGCCAGCAGCTTCACAGACGGATCACCCCTCCACTTT. Full variable domain (outside the CDR3, taken from reference TRBV7-2 and TRBJ1-6): GAGVSQSPSNKVTEKGKDVELRCDPISGHTALYWYRQSLGQGLEFLIYFQGNSAPDKSGLPSDRFSAERTGGSVSTLTIQRTQQEDSAVYLCASSFTDGSPLHFGNGTRLTVT.

This clone was observed a handful of times. The chain has TRBV7-9 and TRBJ1-6; a possible D gene is TRBD1 (6 bases). This CDR3 is built from 14 residues. Germline values: CDR1 SEHNR, CDR2 FQNEAQ (reference sequence). CDR3 sequence reads: CATLDRKYNSPLHF. The CDR3 bases are TGTGCGACGCTAGACAGGAAATATAATTCACCCCTCCACTTT.

This chain joins TRBV15 and TRBJ1-2, with a possible D match to TRBD1 (6 bases). The CDR3 is 17 residues long. CDR1 is LNHNV, CDR2 YYDKDF, per germline (reference sequence). Trimming cost V 0 bases and J 4 bases, with 18 bases left between them. CDR3 protein: CATSRDLGEGVFYGYTF. The CDR3 DNA sequence: TGTGCCACCAGCAGAGATCTTGGAGAGGGGGTCTTCTATGGCTACACCTTC.

The chain has TRBV29-1 and TRBJ2-2, with 8 bases identical to TRBD2. Germline assignment: CDR1 SQVTM and CDR2 ANQGSEA. Trimming took 8 bases from V and 5 from J; bases not matched to a gene: 10. The CDR3 is 14 amino acids. The DNA for the CDR3 is TGCAGCTCCGGGAGGGGGTATGGGACCGGGGAGCTGTTTTTT. This translates into CSSGRGYGTGELFF.

The rearrangement uses TRBV2 and TRBJ2-3; 8 bases line up with TRBD2. Germline CDR1 reads SNHLY; CDR2 reads FYNNEI. After removal of 5 bases from V and 3 bases from J, the junction contained 10 bases not matched to a gene. This CDR3 comprises 16 residues. DNA of the CDR3: TGTGCCAGCAGTCCCCGGACTAGCTGGGGAACAGATACGCAGTATTTT. Amino acids: CASSPRTSWGTDTQYF.

This chain uses TRBV7-2 with TRBJ2-1, with 14 bases lining up with TRBD2. The CDR3 covers 12 residues. J gave up 15 bases and V 5 bases, and 3 bases lay outside the gene matches. Looked up from germline, CDR1 is SGHTA and CDR2 is FQGNSA. CDR3 DNA: TGTGCCAGCAGCGTGACTAGCGGGAGGGTGTTCTTC. It codes for CASSVTSGRVFF.

The V call is TRBV7-3, the J call TRBJ2-3; a possible D gene is TRBD2 (6 bases). The ends were cut back, 4 bases at V and 0 bases at J, with 8 bases in the middle. Germline CDR1 SGHTA, CDR2 FQGTGA. CDR3 length equals 14 residues. The CDR3 loop reads CASSWGGSTDTQYF. For the CDR3, the DNA is TGTGCCAGCAGCTGGGGAGGTAGCACAGATACGCAGTATTTT.